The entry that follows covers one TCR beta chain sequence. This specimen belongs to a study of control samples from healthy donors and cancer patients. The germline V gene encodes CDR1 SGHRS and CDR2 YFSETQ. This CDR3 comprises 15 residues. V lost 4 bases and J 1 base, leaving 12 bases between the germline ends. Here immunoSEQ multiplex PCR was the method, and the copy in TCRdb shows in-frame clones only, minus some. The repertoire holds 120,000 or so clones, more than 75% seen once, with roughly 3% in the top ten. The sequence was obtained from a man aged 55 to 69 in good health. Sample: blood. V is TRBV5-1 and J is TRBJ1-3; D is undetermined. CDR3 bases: TGCGCCAGCAGCCCCGTTAGTGGATCTGGAAACACCATATATTTT. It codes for CASSPVSGSGNTIYF.